The clone carrying this T cell receptor (beta chain) appeared once. Its specificity is unknown. In the PCR, 60 Vbeta and 13 Jbeta primers were used. Only in-frame clones appear in the TCRdb table, and some are missing; sequencing was by immunoSEQ multiplex PCR. The sample lists about 160,000 clones, 65% to 85% occurring once. This sample was included in a study of cytomegalovirus exposure and HLA in healthy donors. Study results and limitations: Analysis was carried out at a later point, and it linked a missense DCLRE1C variant to TCR beta V- and J-gene trimming. Altogether, about 160 TCR beta chains were recorded as cytomegalovirus-associated.

Sequencing was performed on PBMCs. The TCR sequence derives from a man aged 60-69 years in good health and CMV-seronegative.

The CDR3 DNA sequence: TGTGCCAGAAGCCAAAGGCGACTAGCGGGGAAACATCCGAACACCGGGGAGCTGTTTTTT. Translation gives CARSQRRLAGKHPNTGELFF. The J gene is TRBJ2-2, the V gene TRBV5-3, with 11 positions matching TRBD2. TRBV5-3 is placed among ORFs of uncertain function. CDR3 size: 20 residues. V shed 4 bases and J 0 bases; nucleotides not matched to a gene: 14.